This T cell receptor (beta chain) was sequenced for a study of blood T cell repertoires in COVID-19. Study context: COVID-19 samples, acute and convalescent, were from the United States, Italy and Spain.

Germline assignment: CDR1 SEHNR and CDR2 FQNEAQ (reference sequence). The CDR3 extends over 16 amino acids. J gave up 4 bases and V 3 bases, and 9 bases lay outside the gene matches. TCRdb's table, derived via immunoSEQ multiplex PCR, lists solely in-frame clones and lacks some. This table holds approximately 150,000 clones, about four fifths found once. The source of this sequence is a man in his fifties or sixties with active or convalescent COVID-19. The chain links TRBV7-9 to TRBJ1-1; 9 bases map to TRBD1. The sequenced sample consisted of peripheral blood. CDR3 sequence reads: CASSFGSTGGSTEAFF. For the CDR3, the DNA is TGTGCCAGCAGCTTTGGATCGACAGGGGGAAGCACTGAAGCTTTCTTT.